The 19 T cell receptor beta chains in this list originate from one sample, sequenced in a study of tumor and adjacent non-tumor tissue in lung cancer. The library came from three nested PCR rounds adapted from ARM-PCR protocols. TCRdb passed the multiplex PCR reads through MiXCR, listing each CDR3 protein once. This repertoire shows about 67,000 distinct CDR3 sequences, under 80% found once; its top ten account for 40% to 50%. RNA was extracted from bulk tissue without any cell sorting. Distant lung tissue was collected more than 3 cm away from the tumor edge. Material: distant non-tumor lung tissue. Receptors originate from a man in his sixties with non-small cell lung cancer.

There are many counts of this clonotype. The chain couples TRBV6-1 to TRBJ2-1; D is uncertain. Trimming pared 2 bases from V and 9 bases from J, leaving 8 bases between. The CDR3 length is 12 residues. Germline CDR1 reads MNHNS; CDR2 reads SASEGT. The CDR3 region is CASSEMGSEQFF. For the CDR3, the DNA is TGTGCCAGCAGTGAAATGGGTAGTGAGCAGTTCTTC.

About this clonotype itself: Without the conserved terminal phenylalanine or tryptophan, this CDR3 likely stems from a read error. The DNA is omitted, as the CDR3 cannot be located on it reliably, and the CDR3 follows TCRdb's listing. V and J are TRBV29-1 and TRBJ1-1; no check of the table's D call, TRBD1, against the DNA was made. Germline assignment: CDR1 SQVTM and CDR2 ANQGSEA. The CDR3 extends over 13 residues, inclusive of both ends. Here the CDR3 reads CSASAGGDTEASY.

Details on this clonotype: A read error may produce the germline difference seen at one junction end. The chain recombines TRBV6-6 with TRBJ1-2; D is undetermined. The CDR3 covers 16 residues. Germline V gene data show CDR1 as MNHNY and CDR2 as SVGAGI (reference sequence). DNA of the CDR3: TGTGTCAGCAGTTGCGTATCCCGGTTGATGATTGATGGCTACACCTTC. Translation: CVSSCVSRLMIDGYTF.

This clonotype was seen a single time. A read error may be the cause here, since a much bigger clone is one base away. The conserved phenylalanine or tryptophan is not found at the CDR3 terminus, so this likely reflects a read error. The chain uses TRBV28 and TRBJ2-7, with 11 bases that match TRBD2. This CDR3 contains 14 residues. With V trimmed by 10 bases and J by 4 bases, 9 bases remained unmatched. Germline V gene lookup returns CDR1 MDHEN and CDR2 SYDVKM. In DNA, the CDR3 is TGTGCCATCTCGACTAGCGGGGCTTATTACGAGCAGTACTAC. The encoded protein is CAISTSGAYYEQYY.

The J gene is TRBJ2-7, the V gene TRBV7-8; D is tentatively TRBD1 or TRBD2 (6 bases each). Germline V gives CDR1 SGHVS, CDR2 FQNEAQ. V gave up 6 bases and J gave up 3 bases, with 18 bases separating them. The CDR3 spans 15 residues. CDR3 protein: CASSPERGVGYEQYF. In DNA, the CDR3 is TGTGCCAGCAGTCCCGAGAGGGGGGTGGGCTACGAGCAGTACTTC.

The gene calls are TRBV4-2 and TRBJ2-7; TRBD1 or TRBD2 may be the D gene (5 bases each). The germline gives CDR1 LGHNA, CDR2 YNFKEQ. CDR3 length equals 14 residues. The V gene lost 7 bases and the J gene lost 9 bases, with 22 bases spanning the gap. The CDR3 spells CASNPTVGRDVQYF. In DNA, the CDR3 is TGTGCCAGCAACCCGACAGTGGGTAGGGACGTGCAGTACTTC.

The chain has TRBV29-1 and TRBJ2-2; a weak D match, TRBD2 (6 bases). Germline lookup yields CDR1 SQVTM and CDR2 ANQGSEA. The CDR3 spans 14 residues. V was pared by 8 bases and J by 11 bases, with 24 bases between. CDR3 region: CSSYPRVGGGELFF. Here the CDR3 DNA reads TGCAGCTCCTACCCCAGGGTCGGGGGTGGAGAGCTGTTTTTT.

Regarding this clonotype: This may come from a read error, since a much larger clone is one base off. The V call is TRBV20-1, the J call TRBJ2-7; D possibly corresponds to TRBD2 (5 bases). The CDR3 consists of 15 residues. Trimming shortened V by 4 bases and J by 6 bases, and 22 bases separated the two germline ends. Germline loops: CDR1 DFQATT, CDR2 SNEGSKA (reference sequence). CDR3 nucleotide sequence: TGCAGTGCTACTATTACGGAGGCACACAGACTCGAGCAGTACTTC. Encoded protein: CSATITEAHRLEQYF.

Note on this clonotype: This could be a read error, since a much larger clone is one nucleotide away. The chain couples TRBV6-4 to TRBJ2-1; 14 bases are shared with TRBD2. Germline CDR1 is MRHNA and CDR2 is SNTAGT. CDR3 length: 15 amino acids. The CDR3 loop reads CTSSDGTSGSNEQFF. The CDR3 DNA reads as TGTACCAGCAGTGACGGGACTAGCGGGAGCAATGAGCAGTTCTTC.

The gene calls are TRBV6-1 and TRBJ2-4; TRBD1 or TRBD2 may be the D gene (5 bases each). The CDR3 contains 15 residues. Germline CDR1 is MNHNS and CDR2 is SASEGT. The V end was cut by 8 bases, the J end by 7 bases, with 21 bases between. CDR3 nucleotide sequence: TGTGCCAGCGGCGAAGCTGGAGAGGGGATCAACATTCAGTACTTC. This gives the protein CASGEAGEGINIQYF.

This chain links TRBV11-2 with TRBJ2-3; D ambiguous. This CDR3 is 12 amino acids long. Germline values: CDR1 SGHAT, CDR2 FQNNGV. The V end lost 8 bases, the J end lost 6 bases, and 12 bases lay between the germline ends. CDR3 DNA sequence: TGTGCCAGCGGCCTCCGTTCTGATACGCAGTATTTT. This translates into CASGLRSDTQYF.

This clonotype ranks as medium-sized (0.01 to 0.1%). The chain joins TRBV29-1 to TRBJ2-7, with D unresolved. V was clipped by 6 bases and J by 1 base, with 13 bases between them. The CDR3 loop spans 13 amino acids. From germline, CDR1 is SQVTM and CDR2 ANQGSEA. The CDR3: CSVHDQRSYEQYF. The CDR3 DNA is TGCAGCGTGCACGACCAACGATCCTACGAGCAGTACTTC.

As concerns this clonotype: At one of its ends the junction is not consistent with the germline gene, which may arise from a read error. This rearrangement joins TRBV13 to TRBJ1-2, with D unresolved. Germline V gene data show CDR1 as PRHDT and CDR2 as FYEKMQ (reference sequence). The CDR3 covers 14 residues. The CDR3 is CASSPWGENYDYTF. The CDR3 DNA sequence: TGTGCCAGCAGCCCCTGGGGAGAGAACTATGACTACACCTTC. The full variable domain, rest sourced from reference TRBV13 and TRBJ1-2, is AAGVIQSPRHLIKEKRETATLKCYPIPRHDTVYWYQQGPGQDPQFLISFYEKMQSDKGSIPDRFSAQQFSDYHSELNMSSLELGDSALYFCASSPWGENYDYTFGSGTRLTVV.

As concerns this clonotype: At one boundary the junction diverges from the germline segment, which might be a read error. The chain combines TRBV12-3 or TRBV12-4 with TRBJ2-7, with unresolved D. This CDR3 contains 13 residues. CDR3 nucleotides: TGTGCCAGTAGTGACGAATATGAATACGAGCAGTATTTC. It encodes CASSDEYEYEQYF.

As to this clonotype: Possible read error: a much larger clone is one base away. The chain uses TRBV25-1 and TRBJ1-1, with D possibly TRBD1 on 6 matching bases. CDR1 MGHDK and CDR2 SYGVNS come from the germline V gene. The germline V and J ends were trimmed by 6 bases and 6 bases, with 17 bases remaining between them. The length of the CDR3 is 14 residues. CDR3 DNA sequence: TGTGCCAGCAGATCGGGCAGGGGCGAGGCTGAAGCTTTCTTT. It codes for CASRSGRGEAEAFF.

On this clonotype itself: Its ends do not fully match the called genes, so a read error is possible. This chain uses TRBV29-1 with TRBJ2-5; D gene unclear. The CDR3 covers 13 residues. Germline CDR1 SQVTM, CDR2 ANQGSEA. CDR3 sequence reads: CGVETCAQETQYF. CDR3 nucleotide sequence: TGCGGCGTTGAAACATGTGCACAAGAGACCCAGTACTTC.

V and J are TRBV20-1 and TRBJ2-1; weak D call: TRBD2 (5 bases). V was pared by 6 bases and J by 7 bases, with 22 bases between. CDR3 length: 15 amino acids. Germline V CDR1 and CDR2: DFQATT, SNEGSKA (reference sequence). Written as DNA, the CDR3 is TGCAGTGCCAGAATAGCCCGGGGAGTCTCAAATGAGCAGTTCTTC. Amino acid sequence: CSARIARGVSNEQFF.

This clonotype is a singleton in its sample. The CDR3 here is CARSLVASYEQYF. The CDR3 coding sequence is TGTGCCCGTAGCTTAGTGGCTAGCTACGAGCAGTACTTC. This chain joins TRBV11-2 and TRBJ2-7, with unresolved D. The CDR3 covers 13 residues. CDR1 and CDR2 (germline): SGHAT, FQNNGV. Trimming left V 11 bases short and J 3 bases short, with 17 bases between.

This clonotype has a single count. This rearrangement joins TRBV4-1 to TRBJ2-1, with 7 bases identical to TRBD2. Germline V gene data show CDR1 as MGHRA and CDR2 as YSYEKL. The V segment lost 4 bases and the J segment 9 bases; nucleotides outside the gene matches: 12. The CDR3 is 15 amino acids. CDR3 residues: CASSPIARWEGEQFF. CDR3 sequence (DNA): TGCGCCAGCAGCCCCATAGCGAGATGGGAGGGTGAGCAGTTCTTC.